A single sample is the source of the 17 T cell receptor beta chains below, sequenced in a study of blood T cell repertoires in COVID-19. The protocol was immunoSEQ multiplex PCR, while the TCRdb copy is restricted to in-frame clones and leaves out a portion. The repertoire consists of over 200,000 clones, with around 90% occurring once and the leading ten covering over 0.75%. The sample was peripheral blood. Receptors were obtained from a man in his 60s with COVID-19, enrolled during active disease.

The chain combines TRBV15 with TRBJ2-7, with a possible D match to TRBD1 (8 bases). Germline-derived CDR1 and CDR2 are LNHNV and YYDKDF (reference sequence). V was cut by 1 base and J by 4 bases, with 14 bases left in between. The CDR3 runs to 15 residues. In DNA, the CDR3 is TGTGCCACCAGCAGAGGACAGGGGCGGGGGTACGAGCAGTACTTC. Translated: CATSRGQGRGYEQYF. The full variable domain, rest sourced from reference TRBV15 and TRBJ2-7, is DAMVIQNPRYQVTQFGKPVTLSCSQTLNHNVMYWYQQKSSQAPKLLFHYYDKDFNNEADTPDNFQSRRPNTSFCFLDIRSPGLGDTAMYLCATSRGQGRGYEQYFGPGTRLTVT.

J is TRBJ1-5 and V is TRBV5-1; D not resolved. Germline V gene lookup returns CDR1 SGHRS and CDR2 YFSETQ. This CDR3 has 12 residues. V was shortened by 4 bases and J by 8 bases, with 10 bases between the two germline ends. CDR3 residues: CASSNPGEPQHF. The CDR3 nucleotides read TGCGCCAGCAGCAATCCCGGTGAGCCCCAGCATTTT.

The chain has TRBV5-1 and TRBJ2-2, with D perhaps TRBD1 (6 bases). The germline V gene encodes CDR1 SGHRS and CDR2 YFSETQ. This CDR3 spans 14 amino acids. V was trimmed by 7 bases and J by 6 bases, leaving 16 bases between them. The CDR3 loop is CASHMGALAGELFF. CDR3 in DNA: TGCGCCAGCCACATGGGGGCGTTGGCCGGGGAGCTGTTTTTT.

The genes are TRBV7-2 and TRBJ1-2; 7 bases match TRBD1. Per germline, CDR1 SGHTA and CDR2 FQGNSA. Losses at the gene ends were 1 base for V and 8 bases for J; bases not matched to a gene: 13. The CDR3 runs to 16 residues. This chain's CDR3 is CASSLVEGAGLGGYTF. As DNA, the CDR3 is TGTGCCAGCAGCTTAGTCGAGGGGGCGGGCTTAGGCGGCTACACCTTC.

The genes are TRBV6-5 and TRBJ1-1, with D possibly TRBD1 on 5 matching bases. Trimming took 10 bases from V and 3 from J, leaving 18 bases between them. The V gene's germline CDR1 is MNHEY and CDR2 SVGAGI. The CDR3 has 14 residues. The CDR3 DNA sequence: TGTGCCACATGGCGAAGGGGTGGCCACACTGAAGCTTTCTTT. Translating it yields CATWRRGGHTEAFF.

The rearrangement links TRBV7-2 to TRBJ2-7; 11 positions agree with TRBD2. There are 16 residues in the CDR3. Germline V CDR1 and CDR2: SGHTA, FQGNSA. With V trimmed by 1 base and J by 2 bases, 4 bases remained unmatched. CDR3 DNA sequence: TGTGCCAGCAGCTTAGATAGCGGGGGGGTCCCCTACGAGCAGTACTTC. It codes for CASSLDSGGVPYEQYF.

The J gene is TRBJ1-2, the V gene TRBV12-5, with D possibly matching TRBD1 (6 bases). The CDR3 extends over 15 amino acids. Trimming left V 6 bases short and J 0 bases short, with 14 bases between. Germline V gene lookup returns CDR1 LGHNT and CDR2 FRNRAP. As DNA, the CDR3 is TGTGCTAGTGGCCCAGGGGCAATAGCTAACTATGGCTACACCTTC. Translated, it gives CASGPGAIANYGYTF.

This clone was detected only once. The J gene is TRBJ2-1, the V gene TRBV10-1; 9 positions agree with TRBD2. V lost 8 bases and J lost 4; bases outside the gene matches: 9. Per the germline V gene, CDR1 is WNHNN and CDR2 is SYGVQD (reference sequence). The CDR3 runs 15 residues. The CDR3 region is CASGSGGSGYNEQFF. The CDR3 nucleotides are TGCGCCAGCGGTAGCGGGGGCTCCGGGTACAATGAGCAGTTCTTC.

This clone was observed once. The chain uses TRBV5-5 and TRBJ2-3; 8 bases line up with TRBD1. Germline V lookup: CDR1 SGHKS, CDR2 YYEKEE (reference sequence). The ends lost 3 bases at V and 1 base at J; junction bases unmatched: 1. The CDR3 has 14 residues. In nucleotides, the CDR3 is TGTGCCAGCAGCTGGGGACAGGGCACAGATACGCAGTATTTT. It encodes CASSWGQGTDTQYF.

The CDR3 DNA follows: TGTGCCAGCAGTATGGGACAGTCCACCGGGGAGCTGTTTTTT. Protein: CASSMGQSTGELFF. The V gene is TRBV27, the J gene TRBJ2-2; 7 nucleotides align to TRBD1. V lost 5 bases and J lost 4; bases outside the gene matches: 4. The CDR3 has 14 residues. Per germline, CDR1 MNHEY and CDR2 SMNVEV (reference sequence).

The chain couples TRBV5-1 to TRBJ1-2, with D perhaps matching TRBD1 (5 bases). The V end lost 4 bases, the J end lost 1 base, and 14 bases lay between the germline ends. The CDR3 covers 15 residues. Germline CDR1 SGHRS, CDR2 YFSETQ. CDR3 sequence reads: CASSPWGGNNYGYTF. CDR3 bases: TGCGCCAGCAGCCCGTGGGGGGGGAATAACTATGGCTACACCTTC.

The chain is built from TRBV18 and TRBJ2-7; D uncertain. Between the trimmed V and J ends, which lost 4 bases and 3 bases, there was a span of 16 bases. Germline CDR1 KGHSH, CDR2 LQKENI. The length of the CDR3 is 15 residues. The CDR3 nucleotides are TGTGCCAGCTCACTACAATCCTCAGAAATCTACGAGCAGTACTTC. Translated, it gives CASSLQSSEIYEQYF.

V is TRBV21-1 and J is TRBJ1-4. TRBV21-1 has pseudogene status. This CDR3 has 18 amino acids. The CDR3 loop reads CASSKGGGADRVNEKLFF. In DNA, the CDR3 is TGTGCCAGCAGCAAAGGCGGAGGTGCAGACCGGGTTAATGAAAAACTGTTTTTT.

V gene TRBV4-1 combines with J gene TRBJ2-2; D is perhaps TRBD1 (5 bases). From germline, CDR1 is MGHRA and CDR2 YSYEKL. The CDR3 runs to 16 residues. V lost 0 bases, J lost 1 base, and 9 bases lay in between. The DNA for the CDR3 is TGCGCCAGCAGCCAAGAAGGGGCAGGGAACACCGGGGAGCTGTTTTTT. Its protein product is CASSQEGAGNTGELFF.

The chain recombines TRBV6-6 with TRBJ1-5; 7 bases match TRBD1. The CDR3 spans 14 residues. Germline-derived CDR1 and CDR2 are MNHNY and SVGAGI (reference sequence). The V gene end was trimmed by 7 bases and the J gene end by 1 base; junction bases not matched to a gene: 4. The chain's CDR3 is CASTGQASNQPQHF. The CDR3 nucleotides read TGTGCCAGCACCGGACAGGCCAGCAATCAGCCCCAGCATTTT.

This chain joins TRBV9 and TRBJ1-1; perhaps TRBD1 as D (5 bases). The V and J ends lost 1 base and 0 bases respectively, with 10 bases between them. Germline V gene lookup returns CDR1 SGDLS and CDR2 YYNGEE. This CDR3 spans 15 amino acids. DNA of the CDR3: TGTGCCAGCAGCGTACAGGGTCTCATGAACACTGAAGCTTTCTTT. It encodes CASSVQGLMNTEAFF.

The chain links TRBV11-2 to TRBJ2-3, with D perhaps TRBD2 (6 bases). The V end lost 2 bases, the J end lost 0 bases, and 12 bases lay between the germline ends. The length of the CDR3 is 16 residues. CDR1 SGHAT and CDR2 FQNNGV come from the germline V gene. The CDR3 region is CASSLFSSVSTDTQYF. In DNA, the CDR3 is TGTGCCAGCAGCTTATTTTCTAGCGTAAGCACAGATACGCAGTATTTT.